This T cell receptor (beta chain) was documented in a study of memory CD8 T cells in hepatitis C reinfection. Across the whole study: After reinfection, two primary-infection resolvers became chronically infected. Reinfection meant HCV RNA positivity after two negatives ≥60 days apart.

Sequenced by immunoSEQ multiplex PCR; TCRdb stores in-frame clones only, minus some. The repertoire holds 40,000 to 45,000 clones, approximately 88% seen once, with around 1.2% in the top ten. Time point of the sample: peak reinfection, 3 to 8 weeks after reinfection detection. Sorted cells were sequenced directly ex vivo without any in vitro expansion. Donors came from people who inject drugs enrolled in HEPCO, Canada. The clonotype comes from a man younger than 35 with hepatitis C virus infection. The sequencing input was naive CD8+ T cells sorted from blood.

The CDR3 region is CASSEERTGFYEQYF. In nucleotides, the CDR3 is TGTGCCAGCAGTGAAGAAAGGACGGGATTTTACGAGCAGTACTTC. This chain connects TRBV6-1 to TRBJ2-7; D might be TRBD2 (5 bases). Deletions cut 1 base from V and 4 bases from J, with 14 bases between. Germline CDR1 MNHNS, CDR2 SASEGT. The length of the CDR3 is 15 residues.